This record looks at one T cell receptor (beta chain) sequence and its context. Its antigen is unknown. The DNA ends 3 residues before the CDR3 does, and the rest of the CDR3 is filled in from the germline J gene. Assay: immunoSEQ multiplex PCR; the TCRdb copy retains only in-frame clones and omits some. The record shows roughly 13,000 clones for this sample, with no singletons present. This record comes from a study of T cell clonality in common variable immunodeficiency. There are 17 residues in the CDR3. Germline V gene sequence: CDR1 KGHSH, CDR2 LQKENI. Trimming cost V 3 bases and J 0 bases; bases outside gene matches: 9. Findings and caveats of the study: Fewer deletions and N-nucleotide insertions were reportedly seen in common variable immunodeficiency TCR beta sequences.

The clonotype originates from a human donor with common variable immunodeficiency. The chain recombines TRBV18 with TRBJ1-2; TRBD1 agrees at 8 bases. Sample: peripheral blood mononuclear cells. This chain's CDR3 is CASSPPPGQATNYGYTF. The DNA read from the CDR3 is TGTGCCAGCTCACCGCCTCCGGGACAGGCTACTAACTATGGC.